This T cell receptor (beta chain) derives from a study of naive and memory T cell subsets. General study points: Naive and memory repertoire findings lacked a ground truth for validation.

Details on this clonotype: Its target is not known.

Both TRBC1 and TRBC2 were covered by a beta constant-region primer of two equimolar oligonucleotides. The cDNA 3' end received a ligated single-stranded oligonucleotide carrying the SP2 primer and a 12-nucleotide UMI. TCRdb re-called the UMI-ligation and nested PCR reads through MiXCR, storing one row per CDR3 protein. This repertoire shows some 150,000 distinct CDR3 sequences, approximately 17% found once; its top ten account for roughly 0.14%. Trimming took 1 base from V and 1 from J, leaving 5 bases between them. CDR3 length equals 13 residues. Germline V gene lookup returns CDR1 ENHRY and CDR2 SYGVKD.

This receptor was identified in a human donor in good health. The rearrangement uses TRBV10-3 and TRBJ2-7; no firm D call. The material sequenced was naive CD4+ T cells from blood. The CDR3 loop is CAISEFGSYEQYF. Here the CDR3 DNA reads TGTGCCATCAGTGAGTTTGGGTCCTACGAGCAGTACTTC.